This T cell receptor beta chain was captured in a study of spatial heterogeneity in lung cancer. Study-level results: Higher tumor mutation counts went along with higher counts of expanded intratumoral alpha and beta TCRs.

The CDR3 runs to 13 residues. Germline CDR1 reads MDHEN; CDR2 reads SYDVKM. V lost 6 bases and J 0 bases, leaving 3 bases between the germline ends. Every TCR cDNA molecule carried a tag that served as a unique molecular identifier. A single record per CDR3 protein comes from TCRdb applying MiXCR to the 5' RACE reads. The profile shows about 27,000 distinct CDR3 sequences, approximately 6.9% of them singletons. The sample holds many counts of this clonotype. Antigen unknown. Time point of the sample: sample taken at primary tumor resection. The donor group consisted of 72 patients who had untreated, early-stage non-small cell lung cancer. Sequencing of whole RNA from tumor, nontumor lung or frozen PBMC involved no sorting.

The clonotype comes from a male donor with early-stage non-small cell lung cancer. The chain has TRBV28 and TRBJ1-6, with unresolved D. The source material was lung tumor tissue, sampled at surgery. CDR3 nucleotide sequence: TGTGCCAGCAGGGTCTCCTATAATTCACCCCTCCACTTT. Translated: CASRVSYNSPLHF.